The rows below give T cell receptor beta chains drawn from one sample of a study of Ad26.COV2.S vaccination and SARS-CoV-2 variants. Clones were read by immunoSEQ multiplex PCR, and TCRdb kept only the in-frame ones, dropping some. The repertoire holds around 450,000 clones, with more than 75% as singletons. Sequenced here: peripheral blood, sampled in a trial of Ad26.COV2.S vaccine versus placebo. The receptors come from a person aged 18-65 years who received the Ad26.COV2.S COVID-19 vaccine or a placebo. CDR3s include the opening cysteine and the closing phenylalanine or tryptophan. A D gene is named only where the DNA matches it firmly.

DNA: TGTGCCAGCCGCAGCTACGGCTCTGGAAACACCATATATTTT
CDR3: CASRSYGSGNTIYF
D: NA
J: TRBJ1-3
V: TRBV28

DNA: TGCGCCAGCAGCGTACAGGGACGAACTAATGAAAAACTGTTTTTT
CDR3: CASSVQGRTNEKLFF
D: NA
J: TRBJ1-4
V: TRBV5-1

DNA: TGTGCCAGCAGTTCGACAGGGTTAGCCGCACCCCTCCACTTT
CDR3: CASSSTGLAAPLHF
D: TRBD1
J: TRBJ1-6
V: TRBV2

DNA: TGTGCCAGCAGTGATTTGGAGGGGGGTGAAGCTTTCTTT
CDR3: CASSDLEGGEAFF
D: NA
J: TRBJ1-1
V: TRBV25-1

DNA: TGTGCCAGCAGTGACGAGCAACCACAGGAGCTAGCGGGTACGAATGAAAAACTGTTTTTT
CDR3: CASSDEQPQELAGTNEKLFF
D: NA
J: TRBJ1-4
V: TRBV6-4

DNA: TGTGCCAGCAGCTCCGACGGTAGGGGCTACACCTTC
CDR3: CASSSDGRGYTF
D: NA
J: TRBJ1-2
V: TRBV7-9

DNA: TGCAGCGTTGAAGTGCTGGGGACTACCTACGAGCAGTACTTC
CDR3: CSVEVLGTTYEQYF
D: TRBD2
J: TRBJ2-7
V: TRBV29-1

DNA: TGTGCCAGCAGCCAAGGAGGGGCCCTGCCCCACGAGCAGTACTTC
CDR3: CASSQGGALPHEQYF
D: NA
J: TRBJ2-7
V: TRBV3-1/TRBV3-2

DNA: TGCGCCAGCCTGTCTAGCGATGAGCAGTTCTTC
CDR3: CASLSSDEQFF
D: NA
J: TRBJ2-1
V: TRBV10-2

DNA: TGTGCCAGCAGCTTGCGGGACAGGGTTTTCGATGCACAAGAGACCCAGTACTTC
CDR3: CASSLRDRVFDAQETQYF
D: TRBD1
J: TRBJ2-5
V: TRBV5-8

DNA: TGCGCCAGCAGCTTGGACAGGGTTGGTGAGCAGTTCTTC
CDR3: CASSLDRVGEQFF
D: NA
J: TRBJ2-1
V: TRBV5-1

DNA: TGTGCCAGCAGTCCCACCCGAACTAGCGGGGAGTACACAGATACGCAGTATTTT
CDR3: CASSPTRTSGEYTDTQYF
D: TRBD2
J: TRBJ2-3
V: TRBV6-4